These T cell receptor beta chains were read from a single sample in a study of read filtering for tumor transcriptome and immune sequencing. TCRdb reanalysed the reads using MiXCR and keeps one entry per CDR3 protein. Among approximately 61,000 distinct CDR3 sequences listed, 15% to 25% were seen once. The specimen sequenced was a population of CD138-negative cells sorted from bone marrow. The receptors stem from a donor at least 40 years old with multiple myeloma. Each CDR3 is given with its conserved first and last residue. A D gene is named only where the DNA matches it firmly. The size of a clone is reported for some rows only, either as once, few or many, or as a class for expanded clones.

v_gene	abundance	d_gene	j_gene	CDR3nt	CDR3aa
TRBV5-6	many	.	TRBJ2-3	TGTGCCAGCAGCGTCCGGGACTCACCCTCTGGTACAGATACGCAGTATTTT	CASSVRDSPSGTDTQYF
TRBV11-3	many	.	TRBJ2-7	TGTGCCAGCAGCTTAAATGGGCTCGACGAGCAGTACTTC	CASSLNGLDEQYF
TRBV28	many	.	TRBJ1-2	TGTGCCAGCAGTTTGGGCAGCTTTGGCTACACCTTC	CASSLGSFGYTF
TRBV20-1	many	.	TRBJ2-4	TGCAGTGCCATAGGCGGGGTAGCCAAAAACATTCAGTACTTC	CSAIGGVAKNIQYF
TRBV3-1	many	.	TRBJ1-1	TGTGCCAGCAGCCAGTCAGGAGCTAACACTGAAGCTTTCTTT	CASSQSGANTEAFF
TRBV12-3/TRBV12-4	many	TRBD1	TRBJ2-1	TGTGCCAGCAGACCGGGACAGATTAACAATGAGCAGTTCTTC	CASRPGQINNEQFF
TRBV12-3/TRBV12-4	many	TRBD2	TRBJ2-2	TGTGCCAGCAGTTTTGGCGGGGGGGTGTCCGGGGAGCTGTTTTTT	CASSFGGGVSGELFF
TRBV7-9	many	TRBD1	TRBJ2-4	TGTGCCAGCAGCCCCGGGACAGAAGCCAAAAACATTCAGTACTTC	CASSPGTEAKNIQYF
TRBV28	many	.	TRBJ2-7	TGTGCCAGCAGTTTGACCGAGGTCAAAAAATTTGAGCAGTACTTC	CASSLTEVKKFEQYF
TRBV6-2/TRBV6-3	few	.	TRBJ2-1	TGTGCCAGCAGTTCGCGACAGGTATACAATGAGCAGTTCTTC	CASSSRQVYNEQFF
TRBV5-5	many	TRBD2	TRBJ2-1	TGTGCCAGCAGCCCAGGGACTAGCGGGGGTGAGCAGTTCTTC	CASSPGTSGGEQFF
TRBV5-6	many	TRBD1	TRBJ1-1	TGTGCCAGCAGCTTATACAGGGGGCTCACTGAAGCTTTCTTT	CASSLYRGLTEAFF
TRBV5-1	.	TRBD1	TRBJ2-3	TGCGCCAGCACTTTACAGGGGGCGAGCACAGATACGCAGTATTTT	CASTLQGASTDTQYF
TRBV20-1	many	TRBD1	TRBJ2-3	TGCAGTGCTGGGGACAGGGGATTCGCAGATACGCAGTATTTT	CSAGDRGFADTQYF
TRBV25-1	.	.	TRBJ2-7	TGTGCCAGCAGTGCCAGGCTAGGTTCCTACGAGCAGTACTTC	CASSARLGSYEQYF
TRBV7-9	few	.	TRBJ1-3	TGTGCCAGCAGCTTAGTCGGTGGCCGAAGCTCTGGAAACACCATATATTTT	CASSLVGGRSSGNTIYF
TRBV6-6	many	TRBD2	TRBJ2-7	TGTGCCAGCAGTGGACTAGCGGGACCCTACGAGCAGTACTTC	CASSGLAGPYEQYF
TRBV30	many	.	TRBJ1-1	TGTGCCTGGAGTGTAGGCGGGAACACTGAAGCTTTCTTT	CAWSVGGNTEAFF
TRBV5-6	many	TRBD2	TRBJ2-1	TGTGCCAGCAGCTCCCCCCCCGGGCGGGGGTCCTGGGATGAGCAGTTCTTC	CASSSPPGRGSWDEQFF
TRBV6-1	many	TRBD1	TRBJ1-1	TGTGCCAGCAGTGAAGCGCGGACAGGGCTCACTGAAGCTTTCTTT	CASSEARTGLTEAFF
TRBV20-1	many	.	TRBJ2-5	TGCAGTGCTAGAGATGGGAGATCCCCAGAGACCCAGTACTTC	CSARDGRSPETQYF
TRBV7-8	many	.	TRBJ2-7	TGTGCCAGCAGCTCCGGGACCGACTCCTACGAGCAGTACTTC	CASSSGTDSYEQYF
TRBV20-1	many	.	TRBJ1-5	TGCAGTGCTAGAGATGGGAGGAGCAATCAGCCCCAGCATTTT	CSARDGRSNQPQHF
TRBV25-1	.	TRBD1	TRBJ1-1	TGTGCCAGCAGTGGGAGAACCCGGGACAGGGGGCACACTGAAGCTTTCTTT	CASSGRTRDRGHTEAFF
TRBV12-3/TRBV12-4	few	TRBD1	TRBJ1-6	TGTGCCAGCAGGGCCGGGACAGGGGGTGATTCACCCCTCCACTTT	CASRAGTGGDSPLHF
TRBV11-2	many	TRBD1	TRBJ2-1	TGTGCCAGCAGCCCGGGACAGATTCCTAGTGAGCAGTTCTTC	CASSPGQIPSEQFF
TRBV7-3	few	TRBD2	TRBJ2-5	TGTGCCAGCAGCTTGGGACTAGCGGGAGGAGGAGGAGAGACCCAGTACTTC	CASSLGLAGGGGETQYF
TRBV6-1	many	.	TRBJ1-1	TGTGCCAGCAGTATCCTCTTCGGCACTGAAGCTTTCTTT	CASSILFGTEAFF
TRBV20-1	many	.	TRBJ2-3	TGCAGTGCCGGGGTGGGGACAATTAGCACAGATACGCAGTATTTT	CSAGVGTISTDTQYF
TRBV7-9	.	.	TRBJ1-3	TGTGCCAGCAGCTTAGCAGTCCCTGGAAATACCATATATTTT	CASSLAVPGNTIYF
TRBV3-1	many	TRBD1	TRBJ1-5	TGTGCCAGCAGCAACGGACAGGGAAGCAATCAGCCCCAGCATTTT	CASSNGQGSNQPQHF